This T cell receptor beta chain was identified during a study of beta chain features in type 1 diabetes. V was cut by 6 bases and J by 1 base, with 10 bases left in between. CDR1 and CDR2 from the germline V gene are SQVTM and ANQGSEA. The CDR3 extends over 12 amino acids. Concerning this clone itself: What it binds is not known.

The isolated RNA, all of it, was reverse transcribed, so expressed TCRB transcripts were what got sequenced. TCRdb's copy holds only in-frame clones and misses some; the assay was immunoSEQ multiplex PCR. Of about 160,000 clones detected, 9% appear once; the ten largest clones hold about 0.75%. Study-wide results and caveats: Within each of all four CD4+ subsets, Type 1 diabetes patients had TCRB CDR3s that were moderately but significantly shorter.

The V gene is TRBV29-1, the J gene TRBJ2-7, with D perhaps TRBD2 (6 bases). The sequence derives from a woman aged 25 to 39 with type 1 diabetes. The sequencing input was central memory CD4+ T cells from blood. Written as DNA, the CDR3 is TGCAGCGTCGGTCGGGAGTCCTACGAGCAGTACTTC. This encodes CSVGRESYEQYF.